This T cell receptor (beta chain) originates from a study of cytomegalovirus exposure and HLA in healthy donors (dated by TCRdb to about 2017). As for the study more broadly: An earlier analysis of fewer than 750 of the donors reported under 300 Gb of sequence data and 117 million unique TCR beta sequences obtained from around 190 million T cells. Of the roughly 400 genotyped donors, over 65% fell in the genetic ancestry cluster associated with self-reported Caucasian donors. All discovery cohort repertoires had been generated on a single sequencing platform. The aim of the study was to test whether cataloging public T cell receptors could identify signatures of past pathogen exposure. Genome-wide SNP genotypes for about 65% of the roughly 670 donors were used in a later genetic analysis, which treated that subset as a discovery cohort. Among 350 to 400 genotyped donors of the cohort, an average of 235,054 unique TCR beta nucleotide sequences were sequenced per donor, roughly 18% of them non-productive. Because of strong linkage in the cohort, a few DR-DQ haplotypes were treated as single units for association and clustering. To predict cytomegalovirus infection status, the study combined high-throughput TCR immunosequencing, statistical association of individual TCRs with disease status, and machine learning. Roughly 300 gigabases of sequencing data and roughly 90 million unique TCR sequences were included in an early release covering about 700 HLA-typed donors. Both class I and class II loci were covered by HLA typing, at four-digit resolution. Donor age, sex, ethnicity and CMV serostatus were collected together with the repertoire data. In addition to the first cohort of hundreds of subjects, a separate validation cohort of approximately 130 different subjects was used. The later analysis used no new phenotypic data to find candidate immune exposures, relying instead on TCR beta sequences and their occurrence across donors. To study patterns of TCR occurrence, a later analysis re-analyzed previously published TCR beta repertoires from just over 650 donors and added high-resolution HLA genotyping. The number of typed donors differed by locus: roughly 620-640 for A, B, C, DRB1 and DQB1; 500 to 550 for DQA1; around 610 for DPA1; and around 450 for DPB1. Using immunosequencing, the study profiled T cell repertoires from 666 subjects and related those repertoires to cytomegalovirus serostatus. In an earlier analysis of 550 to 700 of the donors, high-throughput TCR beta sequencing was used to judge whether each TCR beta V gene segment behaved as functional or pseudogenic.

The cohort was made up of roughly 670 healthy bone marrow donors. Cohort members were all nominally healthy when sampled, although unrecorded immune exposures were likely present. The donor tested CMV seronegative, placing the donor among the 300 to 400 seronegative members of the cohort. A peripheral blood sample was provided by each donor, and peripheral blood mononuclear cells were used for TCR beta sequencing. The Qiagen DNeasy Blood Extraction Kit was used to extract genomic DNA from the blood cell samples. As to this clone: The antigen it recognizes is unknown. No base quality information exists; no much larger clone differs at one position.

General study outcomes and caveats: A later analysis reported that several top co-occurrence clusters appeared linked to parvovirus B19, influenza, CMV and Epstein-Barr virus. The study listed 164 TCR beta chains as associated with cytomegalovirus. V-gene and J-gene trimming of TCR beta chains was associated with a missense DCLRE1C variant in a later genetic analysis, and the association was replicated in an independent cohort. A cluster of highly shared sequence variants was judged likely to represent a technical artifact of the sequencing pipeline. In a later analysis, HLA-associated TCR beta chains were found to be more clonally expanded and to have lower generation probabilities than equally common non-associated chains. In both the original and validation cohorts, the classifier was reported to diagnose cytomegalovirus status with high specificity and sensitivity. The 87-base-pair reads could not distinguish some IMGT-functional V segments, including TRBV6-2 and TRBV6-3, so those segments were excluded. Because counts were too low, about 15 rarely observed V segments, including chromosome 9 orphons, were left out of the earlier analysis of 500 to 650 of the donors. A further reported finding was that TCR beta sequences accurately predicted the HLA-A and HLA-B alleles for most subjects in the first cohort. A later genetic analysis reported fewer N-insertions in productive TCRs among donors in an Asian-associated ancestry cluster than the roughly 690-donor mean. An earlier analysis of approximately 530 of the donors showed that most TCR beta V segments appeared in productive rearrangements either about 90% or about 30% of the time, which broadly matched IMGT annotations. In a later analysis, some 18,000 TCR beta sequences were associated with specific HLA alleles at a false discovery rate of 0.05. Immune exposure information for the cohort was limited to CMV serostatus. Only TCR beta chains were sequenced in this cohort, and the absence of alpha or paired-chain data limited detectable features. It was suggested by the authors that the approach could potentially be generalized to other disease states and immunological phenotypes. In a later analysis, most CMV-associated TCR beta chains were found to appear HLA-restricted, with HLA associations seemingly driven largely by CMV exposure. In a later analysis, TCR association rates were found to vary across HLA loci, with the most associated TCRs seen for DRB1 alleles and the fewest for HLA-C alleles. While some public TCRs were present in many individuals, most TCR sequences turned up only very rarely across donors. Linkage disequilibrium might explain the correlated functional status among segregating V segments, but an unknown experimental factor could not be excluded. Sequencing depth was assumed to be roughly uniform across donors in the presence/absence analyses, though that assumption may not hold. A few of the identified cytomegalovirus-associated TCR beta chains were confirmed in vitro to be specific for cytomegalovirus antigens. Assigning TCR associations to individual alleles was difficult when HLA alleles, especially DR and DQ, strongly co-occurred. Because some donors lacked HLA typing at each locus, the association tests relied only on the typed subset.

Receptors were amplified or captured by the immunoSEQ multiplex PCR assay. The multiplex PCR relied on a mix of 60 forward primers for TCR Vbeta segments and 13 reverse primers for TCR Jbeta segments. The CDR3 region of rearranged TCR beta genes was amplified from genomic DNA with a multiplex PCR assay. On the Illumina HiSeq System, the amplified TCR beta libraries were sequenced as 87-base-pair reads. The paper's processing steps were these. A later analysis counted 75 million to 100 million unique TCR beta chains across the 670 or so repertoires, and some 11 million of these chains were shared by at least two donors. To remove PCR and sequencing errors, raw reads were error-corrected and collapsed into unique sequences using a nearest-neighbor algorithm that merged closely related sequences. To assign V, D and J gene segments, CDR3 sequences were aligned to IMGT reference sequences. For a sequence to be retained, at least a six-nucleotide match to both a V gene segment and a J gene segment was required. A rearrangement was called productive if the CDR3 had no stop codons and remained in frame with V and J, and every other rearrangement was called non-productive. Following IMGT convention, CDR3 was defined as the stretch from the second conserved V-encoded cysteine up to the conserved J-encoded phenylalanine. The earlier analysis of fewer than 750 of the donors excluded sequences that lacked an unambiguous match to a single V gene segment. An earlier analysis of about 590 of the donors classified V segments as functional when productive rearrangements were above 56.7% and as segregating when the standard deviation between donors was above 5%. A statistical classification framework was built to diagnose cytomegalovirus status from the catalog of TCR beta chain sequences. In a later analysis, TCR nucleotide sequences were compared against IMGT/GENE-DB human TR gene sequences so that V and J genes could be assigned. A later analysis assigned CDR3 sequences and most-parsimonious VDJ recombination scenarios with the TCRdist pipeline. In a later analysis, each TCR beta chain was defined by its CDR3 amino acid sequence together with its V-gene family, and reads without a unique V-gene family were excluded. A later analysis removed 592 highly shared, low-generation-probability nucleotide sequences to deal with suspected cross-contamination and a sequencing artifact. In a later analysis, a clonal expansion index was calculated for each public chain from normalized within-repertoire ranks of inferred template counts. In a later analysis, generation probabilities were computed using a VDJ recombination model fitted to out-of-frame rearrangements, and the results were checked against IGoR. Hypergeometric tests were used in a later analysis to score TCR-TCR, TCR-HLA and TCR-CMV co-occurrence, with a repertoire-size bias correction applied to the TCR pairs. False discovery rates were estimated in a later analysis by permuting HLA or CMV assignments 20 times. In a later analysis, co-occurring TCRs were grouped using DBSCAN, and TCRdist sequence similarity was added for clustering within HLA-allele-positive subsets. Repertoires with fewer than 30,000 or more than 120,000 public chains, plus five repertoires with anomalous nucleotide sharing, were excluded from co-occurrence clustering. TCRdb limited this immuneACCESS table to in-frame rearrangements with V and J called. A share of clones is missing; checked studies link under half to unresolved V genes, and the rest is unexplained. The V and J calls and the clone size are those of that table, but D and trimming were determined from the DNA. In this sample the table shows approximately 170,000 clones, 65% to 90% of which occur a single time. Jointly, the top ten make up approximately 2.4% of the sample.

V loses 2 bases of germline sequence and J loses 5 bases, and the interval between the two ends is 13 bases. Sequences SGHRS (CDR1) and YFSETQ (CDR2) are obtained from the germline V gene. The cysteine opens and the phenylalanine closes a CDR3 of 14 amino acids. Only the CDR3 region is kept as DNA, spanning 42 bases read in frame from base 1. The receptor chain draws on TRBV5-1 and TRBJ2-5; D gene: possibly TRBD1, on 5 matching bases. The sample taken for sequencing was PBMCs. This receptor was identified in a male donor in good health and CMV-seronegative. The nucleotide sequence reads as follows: TGCGCCAGCAGCTTTGGGCAGGGAATGGAGACCCAGTACTTC. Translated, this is CASSFGQGMETQYF.